This TCR beta chain was sequenced during a study of T cells in Graves' hyperthyroidism and ophthalmopathy. The CDR3 totals 17 residues. Germline CDR1 is MGHRA and CDR2 is YSYEKL. The ends were cut back, 1 base at V and 2 bases at J, with 17 bases in the middle. RNA transcripts yielded amplified TCR beta CDR3 regions. First-round RT-PCR with HTBI primers amplified the TCR CDR3 region. TCRdb re-called the multiplex PCR reads through MiXCR, storing one row per CDR3 protein. The data contain under 800,000 distinct CDR3 sequences, around 13% of them seen just once; the ten biggest clones take up roughly 10%. Diagnoses were established using clinical symptoms, serum thyroxine and TRAb, thyroid ultrasound and orbital computed tomography.

Material for sequencing was blood. This TCR was sampled from a woman aged 18-30 years with Graves' hyperthyroidism. This chain connects TRBV4-1 to TRBJ2-5, with D possibly being TRBD1 (6 bases). CDR3 coding DNA: TGCGCCAGCAGCCAAGTAACCCCTCGGGACACTCAAGAGACCCAGTACTTC. Amino acid sequence: CASSQVTPRDTQETQYF.